These 21 T cell receptor beta chains originate from one sample sequenced in a study of blood T cell repertoires in COVID-19. This table comes from immunoSEQ multiplex PCR, and its TCRdb copy is limited to in-frame clones, with some not included. Of some 210,000 clones in the sample, under 90% were seen once. The sequencing input was peripheral blood. These receptors came from a human donor in a cohort sampled during active COVID-19.

The genes are TRBV24-1 and TRBJ2-7; no reliable D call. V lost 5 bases and J lost 2, with 9 bases in between. The CDR3 is 13 amino acids. Germline V CDR1 and CDR2: KGHDR, SFDVKD. CDR3 loop: CATSGSSTYEQYF. CDR3 DNA sequence: TGTGCCACCAGTGGGTCCAGTACCTACGAGCAGTACTTC.

The count of this clone is one. The V call is TRBV30, the J call TRBJ2-7; 9 bases are shared with TRBD1. CDR3 size: 14 residues. Germline-derived CDR1 and CDR2 are GTSNPN and SVGIG (reference sequence). Trimming cost V 6 bases and J 2 bases; bases outside gene matches: 8. The CDR3 region is CACARDRVAYEQYF. The CDR3 DNA reads as TGTGCCTGTGCCCGGGACAGGGTAGCCTACGAGCAGTACTTC.

This chain links TRBV18 with TRBJ2-7; 9 bases are shared with TRBD1. The germline gives CDR1 KGHSH, CDR2 LQKENI. V gave up 2 bases and J gave up 1 base; unmatched junction bases: 9. The CDR3 loop spans 17 amino acids. In DNA, the CDR3 is TGTGCCAGCTCACCAGAGTACAGGGGGCGCGGGTCCTACGAGCAGTACTTC. Its translation: CASSPEYRGRGSYEQYF.

The chain links TRBV7-9 to TRBJ2-1; 13 bases align to TRBD2. This CDR3 comprises 17 residues. V shed 3 bases and J 9 bases; nucleotides not matched to a gene: 11. CDR1 is SEHNR and CDR2 is FQNEAQ in the germline V gene (reference sequence). Here the CDR3 reads CASSFTSGGAEVGEQFF. CDR3 coding DNA: TGTGCCAGCAGCTTCACTAGCGGGGGGGCCGAAGTGGGTGAGCAGTTCTTC.

This clone turned up a few times. The V call is TRBV7-9, the J call TRBJ1-5; TRBD1 matches 9 bases. After removal of 5 bases from V and 2 bases from J, the junction contained 13 bases not matched to a gene. The CDR3 length is 18 residues. Germline V CDR1 and CDR2: SEHNR, FQNEAQ (reference sequence). The DNA of the CDR3 is TGTGCCAGCAGCCCCCGGGACAGGGAGACGCAAGGCAATCAGCCCCAGCATTTT. It specifies CASSPRDRETQGNQPQHF.

The rearrangement joins TRBV5-1 to TRBJ2-3, with TRBD2 identical over 8 bases. Trimming cost V 5 bases and J 5 bases; bases outside gene matches: 7. This CDR3 is built from 14 residues. Per the germline V gene, CDR1 is SGHRS and CDR2 is YFSETQ. The CDR3 sequence is CASREAGGVDTQYF. The CDR3 DNA reads as TGCGCCAGCAGGGAGGCGGGGGGTGTAGATACGCAGTATTTT.

V is TRBV5-8 and J is TRBJ2-1; TRBD2 aligns across 14 bases. The V gene end was trimmed by 1 base and the J gene end by 4 bases; junction bases not matched to a gene: 10. The germline CDR1 and CDR2 sequences are SGHTS and YDEGEE. The length of the CDR3 is 19 residues. The CDR3 region is CASSLYGTSGGLGYNEQFF. The CDR3 nucleotides read TGTGCCAGCAGCTTGTATGGGACTAGCGGGGGATTGGGGTACAATGAGCAGTTCTTC.

DNA of the CDR3: TGTGCCAGCAGCGTGGACAGGGCAAACTATGGCTACACCTTC. As protein: CASSVDRANYGYTF. The chain uses TRBV6-5 and TRBJ1-2, with TRBD1 matching 8 bases. Germline trimming cut 6 bases from V and 2 bases from J; bases unmatched to any gene: 5. The CDR3 loop spans 14 amino acids. From germline, CDR1 is MNHEY and CDR2 SVGAGI.

The chain recombines TRBV9 with TRBJ2-5; 7 bases are shared with TRBD1. J gave up 2 bases and V 4 bases, and 5 bases lay outside the gene matches. The CDR3 contains 14 residues. In germline, CDR1 is SGDLS, CDR2 YYNGEE. The CDR3 DNA follows: TGTGCCAGCAGCACCCGGACAGGTCAAGAGACCCAGTACTTC. It codes for CASSTRTGQETQYF.

The chain links TRBV18 to TRBJ1-5; a possible D gene is TRBD1 (6 bases). This CDR3 spans 16 amino acids. CDR1 and CDR2 (germline): KGHSH, LQKENI. Between the trimmed V and J ends, which lost 5 bases and 2 bases, there was a span of 16 bases. The CDR3 protein is CASSLRGREGNQPQHF. CDR3 nucleotides: TGTGCCAGCTCATTGCGGGGGCGCGAAGGCAATCAGCCCCAGCATTTT.

This clone was observed once. J is TRBJ2-5 and V is TRBV5-6; 11 bases align to TRBD2. Germline V gene sequence: CDR1 SGHDT, CDR2 YYEEEE. With V trimmed by 3 bases and J by 3 bases, 4 bases remained unmatched. CDR3 length: 15 residues. This CDR3 is CASSSLAGGEETQYF. The CDR3 nucleotides are TGTGCCAGCAGCTCATTAGCGGGAGGGGAAGAGACCCAGTACTTC.

The chain recombines TRBV6-4 with TRBJ2-5; D unresolved. The CDR3 extends over 13 amino acids. CDR1 is MRHNA and CDR2 is SNTAGT in the germline V gene. Trimming removed 6 bases from V and 0 bases from J, with 8 bases in between. This chain's CDR3 is CASSLEYQETQYF. Written as DNA, the CDR3 is TGTGCCAGCAGCCTAGAGTACCAAGAGACCCAGTACTTC.

This chain joins TRBV5-1 and TRBJ2-3, with D tentatively TRBD2 (5 bases). The germline CDR1 and CDR2 sequences are SGHRS and YFSETQ. Trimming stripped 0 bases from V and 3 bases from J, with 17 bases between. The CDR3 runs 17 residues. CDR3 bases: TGCGCCAGCAGCTTGGCCCTAGCAACCTTATATACAGATACGCAGTATTTT. Protein sequence: CASSLALATLYTDTQYF. Variable domain in full (rest from reference TRBV5-1 and TRBJ2-3): KAGVTQTPRYLIKTRGQQVTLSCSPISGHRSVSWYQQTPGQGLQFLFEYFSETQRNKGNFPGRFSGRQFSNSRSEMNVSTLELGDSALYLCASSLALATLYTDTQYFGPGTRLTVL.

The V gene is TRBV3-1 (or the pseudogene TRBV3-2), the J gene TRBJ1-2, with D hard to call. CDR1 and CDR2 (germline): LGHDT, YNNKEL (reference sequence). The CDR3 spans 12 residues. V dropped 1 base and J dropped 8 bases, with 8 bases sitting between them. The CDR3: CASSQGYPGYTF. In nucleotides, the CDR3 is TGTGCCAGCAGCCAAGGCTACCCCGGCTACACCTTC.

The rearrangement joins TRBV19 to TRBJ1-2, with TRBD1 as a possible D gene (6 bases). Germline-derived CDR1 and CDR2 are LNHDA and SQIVND (reference sequence). The length of the CDR3 is 16 residues. V was cut by 7 bases and J by 11 bases, with 29 bases left in between. CDR3 sequence (DNA): TGTGCCAGTACCCCGGGTACAGGGCGTTTTCTCCAAGGGTACACCTTC. Residues: CASTPGTGRFLQGYTF.

This chain's CDR3 is CASSESGQGVGEQYV. CDR3 sequence (DNA): TGTGCCAGCAGCGAATCAGGACAGGGGGTAGGCGAGCAGTACGTC. The rearrangement uses TRBV3-1 (or the pseudogene TRBV3-2) and TRBJ2-7, with 10 bases lining up with TRBD1. The CDR3 sequence is 15 residues long. V trimming: 5 bases; J trimming: 6 bases; junction bases outside the gene matches: 10. Germline V gene sequence: CDR1 LGHDT, CDR2 YNNKEL (reference sequence).

The chain links TRBV14 to TRBJ1-1; D remains unclear. Germline CDR1 and CDR2: SGHDN and FVKESK. V was pared by 2 bases and J by 5 bases, with 9 bases between. The CDR3 is 13 residues long. CDR3 sequence reads: CASSQYQVTEAFF. The CDR3 DNA is TGTGCCAGCAGCCAATATCAGGTTACTGAAGCTTTCTTT.

This clone has just a few counts. Distinct nucleotide sequences in the sample also encode this CDR3. This chain joins TRBV29-1 and TRBJ2-3; no firm D call. The CDR3 runs 10 residues. The V gene lost 4 bases and the J gene lost 6 bases, with 5 bases spanning the gap. Germline loops: CDR1 SQVTM, CDR2 ANQGSEA. CDR3 residues: CSVGRDTQYF. The CDR3 nucleotides are TGCAGCGTTGGTCGGGATACGCAGTATTTT.

This chain connects TRBV9 to TRBJ2-5; D is possibly TRBD2 (6 bases). Germline-derived CDR1 and CDR2 are SGDLS and YYNGEE. This CDR3 is 15 amino acids long. Trimming took 4 bases from V and 5 from J, leaving 18 bases between them. The CDR3 reads CASSPGPGRRETQYF. CDR3 DNA sequence: TGTGCCAGCAGCCCAGGACCGGGGAGGAGGGAGACCCAGTACTTC.

J is TRBJ1-2 and V is TRBV19; no reliable D call. Per germline, CDR1 LNHDA and CDR2 SQIVND (reference sequence). Trimming cost V 3 bases and J 7 bases, with 15 bases left between them. CDR3 length equals 14 residues. The CDR3 bases are TGTGCCAGTAGTATCCAGCCGCGGAAGTTTGGCTACACCTTC. It encodes CASSIQPRKFGYTF.

The chain carries TRBV10-3 and TRBJ2-7; D is unclear. Germline CDR1 is ENHRY and CDR2 is SYGVKD. This CDR3 is built from 11 residues. The V end was cut by 10 bases, the J end by 1 base, with 8 bases between. The CDR3 DNA reads as TGTGCCACCCACAAGTCCTACGAGCAGTACTTC. This gives the protein CATHKSYEQYF.